This T cell receptor (beta chain) was recorded in a study of blood T cell repertoires in COVID-19. Across the study: Spain, Italy and the United States supplied samples that represented acute and convalescent COVID-19. Sources were T cells, B-cell-depleted T cells, or PBMCs; the material itself was cDNA or gDNA.

In the source study's methods: Amplification of reference gene primers provided the estimated nucleated cell counts. Only in-frame clones appear in the TCRdb table, and some are missing; sequencing was by immunoSEQ multiplex PCR. The DNA gave D and trimming, while V, J and clone size come from that table. The sample holds over 150,000 clones; 84% are singletons and the top ten take around an eighth. This CDR3 has 15 residues. Germline values: CDR1 MNHEY, CDR2 SMNVEV (reference sequence). Trimming at V came to 6 bases and at J to 3 bases, leaving 5 bases not matched to a gene. The TCR originated in a man between 18 and 35 years old with active or convalescent COVID-19. Sequencing was done on a sample of peripheral blood. The chain couples TRBV27 to TRBJ2-7, with 13 bases matching TRBD2. CDR3 loop: CASRSGLAGYYEQYF. CDR3 DNA sequence: TGTGCCAGCAGATCGGGACTAGCGGGGTACTACGAGCAGTACTTC.